The entry that follows covers one T cell receptor beta chain sequence. Per the original data handling: Counts of nucleated cells, estimated from reference gene primer amplification, were obtained. Profiling relied on immunoSEQ multiplex PCR, and the TCRdb table lists in-frame clones only, not all of them. V, J and clone size are taken as reported in that table, and D and trimming were inferred from the DNA itself. The sample includes 100,000 to 150,000 clones, around 90% of them seen just once. The sample belongs to a study of blood T cell repertoires in COVID-19. Study context: From T cells, B-cell-depleted T cells, or PBMCs came the material, which was cDNA or gDNA.

Seattle patients were enrolled during active infection and followed longitudinally. Between the trimmed V and J ends, which lost 4 bases and 0 bases, there was a span of 8 bases. The CDR3 sequence is 13 residues long. CDR1 is SGHDT, CDR2 YYEEEE, per germline. Specimen: peripheral blood. This chain connects TRBV5-6 to TRBJ2-7, with D perhaps TRBD2 (5 bases). The sequence was collected from a man aged 55 to 69 with COVID-19, enrolled during active disease. DNA of the CDR3: TGTGCCAGCAGCAATACTAGCTCCTACGAGCAGTACTTC. Translation: CASSNTSSYEQYF.